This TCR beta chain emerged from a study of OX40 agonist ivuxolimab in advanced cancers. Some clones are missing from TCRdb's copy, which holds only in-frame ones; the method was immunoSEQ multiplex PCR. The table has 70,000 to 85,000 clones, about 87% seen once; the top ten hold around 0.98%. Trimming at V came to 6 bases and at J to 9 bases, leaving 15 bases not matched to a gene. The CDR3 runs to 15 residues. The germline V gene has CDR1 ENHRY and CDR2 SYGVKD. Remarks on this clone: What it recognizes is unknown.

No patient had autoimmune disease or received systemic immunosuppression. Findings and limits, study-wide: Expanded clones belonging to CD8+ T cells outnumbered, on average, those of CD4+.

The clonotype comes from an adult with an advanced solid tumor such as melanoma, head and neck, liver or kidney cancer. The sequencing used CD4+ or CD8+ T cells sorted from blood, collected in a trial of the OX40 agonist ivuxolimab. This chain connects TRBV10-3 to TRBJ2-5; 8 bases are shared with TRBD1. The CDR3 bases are TGTGCCATCAGAAAGCAGGGGGCACAAGAGAGACCCCAGTACTTC. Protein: CAIRKQGAQERPQYF.